The T cell receptor beta chain described here comes from a study of blood T cells in healthy people across ages. Trimming stripped 5 bases from V and 1 base from J, with 18 bases between. The CDR3 is 16 residues long. Germline values: CDR1 SGHTA, CDR2 FQGNSA. The second PCR ran about 6 to 12 cycles with a sample-barcoded 5' primer and J-beta primers. TCRdb fed the 5' RACE reads into MiXCR, producing one record per CDR3 protein. Of approximately 680,000 distinct CDR3 sequences listed, about a third are singletons. This clonotype appeared many times. Each sample used at least 6.5 million PBMCs. The sequencing sample was made of blood. This receptor was obtained from an elderly woman in good health. This chain connects TRBV7-2 to TRBJ2-7, with unresolved D. Here the CDR3 reads CASSRTGPESSYEQYF. CDR3 in DNA: TGTGCCAGCAGCCGTACCGGGCCCGAATCATCCTACGAGCAGTACTTC.